This TCR beta chain was sequenced in a study of technical replicates of blood from a few donors. Germline V CDR1 and CDR2: SQVTM, ANQGSEA. V was clipped by 4 bases and J by 1 base, with 7 bases between them. The CDR3 consists of 12 residues. Assay: immunoSEQ multiplex PCR; the TCRdb copy retains only in-frame clones and omits some. The repertoire holds around 64,000 clones, 93% seen once, with under 5.5% in the top ten. This clonotype was obtained from a human donor in good health. Some clones in this sample may be carry-over from other donors' samples. This chain links TRBV29-1 with TRBJ1-1; D not certain. Sequenced: PBMCs. In DNA, the CDR3 is TGCAGCGTTGGGCGGGAGAACACTGAAGCTTTCTTT. It codes for CSVGRENTEAFF.